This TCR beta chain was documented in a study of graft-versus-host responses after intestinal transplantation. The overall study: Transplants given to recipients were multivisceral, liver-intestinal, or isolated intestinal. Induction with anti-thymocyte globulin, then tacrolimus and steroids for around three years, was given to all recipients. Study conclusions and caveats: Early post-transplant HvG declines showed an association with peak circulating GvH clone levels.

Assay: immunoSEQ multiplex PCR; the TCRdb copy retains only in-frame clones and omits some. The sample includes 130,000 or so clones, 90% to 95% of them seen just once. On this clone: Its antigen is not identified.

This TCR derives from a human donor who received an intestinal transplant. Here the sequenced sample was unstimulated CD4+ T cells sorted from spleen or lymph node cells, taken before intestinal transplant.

The CDR3 protein is CASSEGQDYGYTF. Here the CDR3 DNA reads TGTGCCAGCAGTGAGGGGCAAGACTATGGCTACACCTTC. The chain is built from TRBV2 and TRBJ1-2, with D maybe TRBD1 (5 bases). Germline CDR1 is SNHLY and CDR2 is FYNNEI. Trimming pared 3 bases from V and 3 bases from J, leaving 8 bases between. The CDR3 is 13 residues long.